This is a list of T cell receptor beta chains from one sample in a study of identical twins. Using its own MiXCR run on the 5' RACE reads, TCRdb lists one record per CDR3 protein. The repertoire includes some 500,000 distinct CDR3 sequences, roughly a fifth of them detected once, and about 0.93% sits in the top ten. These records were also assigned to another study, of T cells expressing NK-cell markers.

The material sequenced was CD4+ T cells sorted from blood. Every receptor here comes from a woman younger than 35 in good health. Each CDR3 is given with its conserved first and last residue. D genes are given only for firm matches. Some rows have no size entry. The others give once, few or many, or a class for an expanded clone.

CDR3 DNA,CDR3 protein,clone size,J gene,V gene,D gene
TGTGCCAGCTCACCCGGGACTAGCGGGAGTAGCGAGCAGTACTTC,CASSPGTSGSSEQYF,-,TRBJ2-7,TRBV18,TRBD2
TGCGCCAGCAGGACCGGGACAGGGGGCAATGAGCAGTTCTTC,CASRTGTGGNEQFF,-,TRBJ2-1,TRBV5-1,TRBD1
TGCGCCAGCCGGACAGGGGGAGTCACTGAAGCTTTCTTT,CASRTGGVTEAFF,few,TRBJ1-1,TRBV5-1,TRBD1
TGTGCCAGCAGTCGCGTCAATGAAAAACTGTTTTTT,CASSRVNEKLFF,-,TRBJ1-4,TRBV5-5,-
TGTGCCGGCCAGGGTCACTCTGGAAACACCATATATTTT,CAGQGHSGNTIYF,-,TRBJ1-3,TRBV12-3/TRBV12-4,-
TGTGCCAGCATCTCTAGCGGGGGGTCCTACGAGCAGTACTTC,CASISSGGSYEQYF,-,TRBJ2-7,TRBV6-1,TRBD2
TGCAGTGCTAGGGGGACACAGAACACTGAAGCTTTCTTT,CSARGTQNTEAFF,few,TRBJ1-1,TRBV20-1,-
TGTGCCAGCAGCTTCCGCCGTATTGGGAACACTGAAGCTTTCTTT,CASSFRRIGNTEAFF,-,TRBJ1-1,TRBV7-2,-
TGTGCCAGCAGGCTCCGGGACAGGGGATACAATGAGCAGTTCTTC,CASRLRDRGYNEQFF,-,TRBJ2-1,TRBV6-1,TRBD1
TGCAGTGCTAGACTAAGGGAGGGAGCAGGCTACACCTTC,CSARLREGAGYTF,few,TRBJ1-2,TRBV20-1,-
TGCAGCGCTAGGACAGGGGTAGACACTGAAGCTTTCTTT,CSARTGVDTEAFF,-,TRBJ1-1,TRBV29-1,TRBD1
TGCAGTGCTAGGAGCCGGGTAGCGGATTACTACAATGAGCAGTTCTTC,CSARSRVADYYNEQFF,-,TRBJ2-1,TRBV20-1,-
TGCGCCAGCATCCCACTAGCGGGAGTCGGCAATGAGCAGTTCTTC,CASIPLAGVGNEQFF,-,TRBJ2-1,TRBV5-1,TRBD2
TGTGCCAGCAGCCAACGAACTAGCTCGAAAACAGATACGCAGTATTTT,CASSQRTSSKTDTQYF,few,TRBJ2-3,TRBV3-1,-
TGTGCCAGCAGCCCGCGGGTGCGGCCTCAAGAGACCCAGTACTTC,CASSPRVRPQETQYF,-,TRBJ2-5,TRBV7-8,-
TGCAGTGCTAGACATAGAAGGACTAGCGGTTACAATGAGCAGTTCTTC,CSARHRRTSGYNEQFF,-,TRBJ2-1,TRBV20-1,TRBD2
TGTGCCAGCAGCACGTGGCGTGGGGAGGGAGGCGCCGAGCAGTACTTC,CASSTWRGEGGAEQYF,-,TRBJ2-7,TRBV12-3/TRBV12-4,TRBD2
TGTGCCAGCAGCTTCAAGGGACAGCCCCAGCATTTT,CASSFKGQPQHF,-,TRBJ1-5,TRBV13,-
TGCAGTGCTGCGTTTTACTCTGGAAACACCATATATTTT,CSAAFYSGNTIYF,-,TRBJ1-3,TRBV20-1,-
TGTGCCAGCAGCTTGGACAGTTACGATGAGCAGTTCTTC,CASSLDSYDEQFF,few,TRBJ2-1,TRBV6-1,-
TGCAGTGCTAGCGAGGGAAACTATGGCTACACCTTC,CSASEGNYGYTF,-,TRBJ1-2,TRBV20-1,-
TGTGCCAGCAGTTCCGTCTACGAGCAGTACTTC,CASSSVYEQYF,many,TRBJ2-7,TRBV28,-
TGTGCCAGCAGCGTAAGCTCAGCTCGAGGGCAAGAGACCCAGTACTTC,CASSVSSARGQETQYF,few,TRBJ2-5,TRBV9,-
TGCAGTGGCTGGACAGGGAACATCTATGGCTACACCTTC,CSGWTGNIYGYTF,-,TRBJ1-2,TRBV20-1,TRBD1
TGTGCCAGCAGCGAGAGGGCAGGAAGTCAGCCCCAGCATTTT,CASSERAGSQPQHF,-,TRBJ1-5,TRBV7-2,-
TGCAGTGCTCCCCCTAGAGGGGATTTACCTCAGCCCCAGCATTTT,CSAPPRGDLPQPQHF,-,TRBJ1-5,TRBV20-1,-
TGTGCCAGCAGCCCGATGGACAGGGCGCCCCATCAGCCCCAGCATTTT,CASSPMDRAPHQPQHF,few,TRBJ1-5,TRBV7-2,TRBD1